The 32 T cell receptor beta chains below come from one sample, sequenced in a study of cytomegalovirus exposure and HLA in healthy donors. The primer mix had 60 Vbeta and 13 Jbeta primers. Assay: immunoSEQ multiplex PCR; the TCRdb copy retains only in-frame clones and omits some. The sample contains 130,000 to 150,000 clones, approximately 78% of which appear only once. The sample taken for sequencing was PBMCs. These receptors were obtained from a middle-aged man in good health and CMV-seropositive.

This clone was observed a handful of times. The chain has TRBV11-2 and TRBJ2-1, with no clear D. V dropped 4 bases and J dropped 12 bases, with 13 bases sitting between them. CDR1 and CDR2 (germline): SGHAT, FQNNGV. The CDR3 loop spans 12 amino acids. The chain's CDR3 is CASSSYLRLQFF. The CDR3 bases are TGTGCCAGCAGCTCCTATCTCCGCTTGCAGTTCTTC.

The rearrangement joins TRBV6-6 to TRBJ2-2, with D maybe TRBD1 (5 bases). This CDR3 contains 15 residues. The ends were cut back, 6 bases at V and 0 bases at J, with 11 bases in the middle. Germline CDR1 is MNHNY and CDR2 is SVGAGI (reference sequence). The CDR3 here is CASSPGHTNTGELFF. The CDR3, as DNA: TGTGCCAGCAGCCCCGGACACACGAACACCGGGGAGCTGTTTTTT.

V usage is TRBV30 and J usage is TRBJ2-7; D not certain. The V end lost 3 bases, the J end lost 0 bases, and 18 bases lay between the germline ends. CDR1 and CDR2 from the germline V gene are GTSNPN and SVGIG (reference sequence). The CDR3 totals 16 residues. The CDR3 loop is CAWRRQGFSSSYEQYF. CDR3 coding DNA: TGTGCCTGGAGGCGACAAGGTTTTTCGAGCTCCTACGAGCAGTACTTC.

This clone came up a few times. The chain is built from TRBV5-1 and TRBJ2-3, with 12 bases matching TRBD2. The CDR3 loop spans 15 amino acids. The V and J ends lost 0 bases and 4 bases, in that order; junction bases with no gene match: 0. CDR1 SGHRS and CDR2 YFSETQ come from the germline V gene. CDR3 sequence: CASSLGLAGADTQYF. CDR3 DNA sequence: TGCGCCAGCAGCTTGGGACTAGCGGGAGCAGATACGCAGTATTTT. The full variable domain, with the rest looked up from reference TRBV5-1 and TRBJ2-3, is KAGVTQTPRYLIKTRGQQVTLSCSPISGHRSVSWYQQTPGQGLQFLFEYFSETQRNKGNFPGRFSGRQFSNSRSEMNVSTLELGDSALYLCASSLGLAGADTQYFGPGTRLTVL.

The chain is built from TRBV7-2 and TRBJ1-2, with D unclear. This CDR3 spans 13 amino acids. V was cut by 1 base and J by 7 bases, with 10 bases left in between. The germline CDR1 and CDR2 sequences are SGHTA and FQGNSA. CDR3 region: CASSLVRGPGYTF. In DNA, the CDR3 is TGTGCCAGCAGCTTAGTCAGAGGCCCTGGCTACACCTTC.

This chain's CDR3 is CASSFGQIQPQHF. The CDR3 nucleotides are TGTGCCAGCAGTTTTGGGCAGATACAGCCCCAGCATTTT. The J gene is TRBJ1-5, the V gene TRBV28; no reliable D call. Germline CDR1 is MDHEN and CDR2 is SYDVKM. V lost 3 bases, J lost 7 bases, and 10 bases lay in between. The CDR3 consists of 13 residues.

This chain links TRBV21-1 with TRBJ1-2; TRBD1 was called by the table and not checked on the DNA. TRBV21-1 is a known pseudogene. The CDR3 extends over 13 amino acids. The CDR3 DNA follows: TGTGCCAGCCAGGGTCCCCTGAATGGGGGCTACACCTTC. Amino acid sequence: CASQGPLNGGYTF.

CDR3 DNA sequence: TGCGCCAGCAGCGGGGGACAGTCCGTCTATGGCTACACCTTC. It translates to CASSGGQSVYGYTF. V usage is TRBV5-1 and J usage is TRBJ1-2, with 7 bases aligning to TRBD1. V lost 4 bases, J lost 4 bases, and 7 bases stayed unmatched. Per the germline V gene, CDR1 is SGHRS and CDR2 is YFSETQ. The CDR3 totals 14 residues.

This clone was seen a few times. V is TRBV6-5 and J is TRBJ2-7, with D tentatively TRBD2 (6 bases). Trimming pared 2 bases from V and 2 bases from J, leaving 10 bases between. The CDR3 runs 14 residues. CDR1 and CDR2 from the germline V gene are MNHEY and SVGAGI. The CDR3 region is CASSYGGNPYEQYF. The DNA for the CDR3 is TGTGCCAGCAGTTACGGCGGGAACCCCTACGAGCAGTACTTC.

The CDR3 DNA follows: TGCAGCGTTGTGGGGGCGGGAGCGGGGGAGACCCAGTACTTC. Protein: CSVVGAGAGETQYF. The rearrangement links TRBV29-1 to TRBJ2-5, with D tentatively TRBD2 (7 bases). Germline CDR1 SQVTM, CDR2 ANQGSEA. The V end was cut by 4 bases, the J end by 5 bases, with 17 bases between. This CDR3 region has 14 residues.

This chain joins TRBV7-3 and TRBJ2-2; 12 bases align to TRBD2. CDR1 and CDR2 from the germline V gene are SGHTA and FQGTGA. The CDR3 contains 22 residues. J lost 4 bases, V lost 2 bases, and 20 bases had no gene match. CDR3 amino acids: CASSLGARTSGIYLRSTGELFF. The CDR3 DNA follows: TGTGCCAGCAGCTTAGGAGCCCGGACTAGCGGGATCTACCTAAGGAGCACCGGGGAGCTGTTTTTT. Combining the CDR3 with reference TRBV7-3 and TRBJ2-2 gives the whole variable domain GAGVSQTPSNKVTEKGKYVELRCDPISGHTALYWYRQSLGQGPEFLIYFQGTGAADDSGLPNDRFFAVRPEGSVSTLKIQRTERGDSAVYLCASSLGARTSGIYLRSTGELFFGEGSRLTVL.

CDR3 coding DNA: TGTGCCAGCAGCTTAGCGCACCAGAAGGAGCAGTTCTTC. Its protein is CASSLAHQKEQFF. The gene calls are TRBV7-8 and TRBJ2-1; D call uncertain. V gave up 0 bases and J gave up 10 bases, with 10 bases separating them. CDR1 and CDR2 from the germline V gene are SGHVS and FQNEAQ. CDR3 size: 13 residues.

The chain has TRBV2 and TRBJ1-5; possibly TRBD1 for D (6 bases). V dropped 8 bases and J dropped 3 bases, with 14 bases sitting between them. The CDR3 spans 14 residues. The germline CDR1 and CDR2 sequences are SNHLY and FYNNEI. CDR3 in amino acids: CASASRGANQPQHF. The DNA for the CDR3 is TGTGCCAGCGCCAGCAGGGGAGCCAATCAGCCCCAGCATTTT.

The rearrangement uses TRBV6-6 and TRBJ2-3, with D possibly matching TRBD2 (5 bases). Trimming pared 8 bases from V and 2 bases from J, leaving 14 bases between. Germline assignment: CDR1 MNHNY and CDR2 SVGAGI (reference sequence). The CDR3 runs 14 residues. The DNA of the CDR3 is TGTGCCAGCCGAAGAGGGCAGGACACAGATACGCAGTATTTT. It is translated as CASRRGQDTDTQYF.

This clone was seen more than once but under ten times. The CDR3: CASSPAQGGYGYTF. The CDR3 region has the DNA TGTGCCAGTAGTCCGGCCCAGGGGGGATATGGCTACACCTTC. This chain connects TRBV19 to TRBJ1-2; TRBD1 matches 7 bases. Germline assignment: CDR1 LNHDA and CDR2 SQIVND (reference sequence). With 5 bases clipped from V and 5 bases from J, the junction kept 8 bases outside the gene matches. The CDR3 has 14 residues.

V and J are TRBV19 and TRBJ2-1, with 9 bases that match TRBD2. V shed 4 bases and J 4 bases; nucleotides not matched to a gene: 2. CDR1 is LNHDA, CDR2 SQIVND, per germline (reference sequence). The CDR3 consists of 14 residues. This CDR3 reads CASSTTSGYNEQFF. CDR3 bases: TGTGCCAGTAGTACGACTAGCGGTTACAATGAGCAGTTCTTC.

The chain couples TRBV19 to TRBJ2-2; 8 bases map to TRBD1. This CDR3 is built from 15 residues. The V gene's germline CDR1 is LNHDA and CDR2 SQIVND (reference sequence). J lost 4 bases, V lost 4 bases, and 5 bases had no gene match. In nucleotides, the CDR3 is TGTGCCAGTAGTACCGGGACAGGACTCACCGGGGAGCTGTTTTTT. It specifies CASSTGTGLTGELFF.

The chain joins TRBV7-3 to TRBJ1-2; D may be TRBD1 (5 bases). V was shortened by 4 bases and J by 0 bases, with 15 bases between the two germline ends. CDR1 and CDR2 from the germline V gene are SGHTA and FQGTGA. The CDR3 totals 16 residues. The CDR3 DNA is TGTGCCAGCAGCTCACAACAGACAGAATCTAACTATGGCTACACCTTC. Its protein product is CASSSQQTESNYGYTF. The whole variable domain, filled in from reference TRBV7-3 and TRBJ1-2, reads GAGVSQTPSNKVTEKGKYVELRCDPISGHTALYWYRQSLGQGPEFLIYFQGTGAADDSGLPNDRFFAVRPEGSVSTLKIQRTERGDSAVYLCASSSQQTESNYGYTFGSGTRLTVV.

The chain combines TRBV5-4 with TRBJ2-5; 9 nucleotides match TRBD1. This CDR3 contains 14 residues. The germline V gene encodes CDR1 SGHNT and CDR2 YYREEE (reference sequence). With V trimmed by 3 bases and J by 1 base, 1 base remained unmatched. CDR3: CASSWGQGQETQYF. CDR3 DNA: TGTGCCAGCAGCTGGGGACAGGGCCAAGAGACCCAGTACTTC.

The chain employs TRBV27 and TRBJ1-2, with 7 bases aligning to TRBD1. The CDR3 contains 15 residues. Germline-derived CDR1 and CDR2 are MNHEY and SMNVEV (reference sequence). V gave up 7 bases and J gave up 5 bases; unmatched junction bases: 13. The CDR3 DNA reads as TGTGCCAGCATCCCTCGACAGGGACCAAATTATGGCTACACCTTC. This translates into CASIPRQGPNYGYTF.

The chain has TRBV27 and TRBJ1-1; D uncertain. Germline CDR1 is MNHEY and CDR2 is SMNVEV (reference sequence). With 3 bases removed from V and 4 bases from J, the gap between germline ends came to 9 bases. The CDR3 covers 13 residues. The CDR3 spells CASSFVVSTEAFF. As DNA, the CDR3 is TGTGCCAGCAGTTTCGTAGTGAGCACTGAAGCTTTCTTT.

CDR3 protein: CASRTSGRGSIEQYF. The DNA of the CDR3 is TGTGCCAGCAGGACTAGCGGGAGGGGTTCTATCGAGCAGTACTTC. V usage is TRBV11-2 and J usage is TRBJ2-7; 14 bases are shared with TRBD2. Losses at the gene ends were 6 bases for V and 6 bases for J; bases not matched to a gene: 7. Germline V gives CDR1 SGHAT, CDR2 FQNNGV. The CDR3 length is 15 residues. The entire variable domain, with the rest obtained from reference TRBV11-2 and TRBJ2-7, is as follows: EAGVAQSPRYKIIEKRQSVAFWCNPISGHATLYWYQQILGQGPKLLIQFQNNGVVDDSQLPKDRFSAERLKGVDSTLKIQPAKLEDSAVYLCASRTSGRGSIEQYFGPGTRLTVT.

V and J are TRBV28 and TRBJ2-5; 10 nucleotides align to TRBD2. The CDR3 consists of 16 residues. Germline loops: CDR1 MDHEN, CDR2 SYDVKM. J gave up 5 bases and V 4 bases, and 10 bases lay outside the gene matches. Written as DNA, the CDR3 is TGTGCCAGCAGTTCAGCTTTAGCGGGAGGAAGTGAGACCCAGTACTTC. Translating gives CASSSALAGGSETQYF.

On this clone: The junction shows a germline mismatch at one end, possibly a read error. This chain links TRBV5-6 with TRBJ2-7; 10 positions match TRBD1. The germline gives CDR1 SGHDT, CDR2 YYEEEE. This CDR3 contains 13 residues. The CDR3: CASSLPTGGELYF. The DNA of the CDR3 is TGTGCCAGCAGCTTGCCGACAGGGGGCGAGCTGTACTTC.

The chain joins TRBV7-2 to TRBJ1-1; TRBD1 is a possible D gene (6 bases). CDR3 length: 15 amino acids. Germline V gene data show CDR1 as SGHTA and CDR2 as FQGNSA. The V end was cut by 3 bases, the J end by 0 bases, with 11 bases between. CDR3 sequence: CASSFDRQLNTEAFF. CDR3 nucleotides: TGTGCCAGCAGCTTTGACAGGCAGCTGAACACTGAAGCTTTCTTT.

The CDR3 reads CATKEGRQPQHF. The CDR3 bases are TGTGCCACCAAGGAGGGGCGTCAGCCCCAGCATTTT. The gene calls are TRBV28 and TRBJ1-5; the D gene is possibly TRBD1 (5 bases). V was shortened by 10 bases and J by 6 bases, with 13 bases between the two germline ends. Germline assignment: CDR1 MDHEN and CDR2 SYDVKM. The CDR3 totals 12 residues.

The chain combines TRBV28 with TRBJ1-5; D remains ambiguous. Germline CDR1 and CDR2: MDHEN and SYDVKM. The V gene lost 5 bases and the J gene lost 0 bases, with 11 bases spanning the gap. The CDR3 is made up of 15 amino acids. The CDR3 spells CASSPLGYSNQPQHF. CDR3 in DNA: TGTGCCAGCAGTCCCCTCGGGTATAGCAATCAGCCCCAGCATTTT.

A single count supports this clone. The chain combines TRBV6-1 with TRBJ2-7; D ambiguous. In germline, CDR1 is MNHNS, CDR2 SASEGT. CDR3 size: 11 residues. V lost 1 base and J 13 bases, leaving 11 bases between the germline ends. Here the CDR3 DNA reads TGTGCCAGCAGTGAAGGTGGCAGGTACTACTTC. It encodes CASSEGGRYYF.

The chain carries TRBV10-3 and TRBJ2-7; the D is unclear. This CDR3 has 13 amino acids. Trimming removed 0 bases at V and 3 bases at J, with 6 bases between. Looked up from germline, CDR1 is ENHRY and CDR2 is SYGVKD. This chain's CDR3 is CAISESGNYEQYF. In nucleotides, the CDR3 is TGTGCCATCAGTGAGTCGGGCAACTACGAGCAGTACTTC.

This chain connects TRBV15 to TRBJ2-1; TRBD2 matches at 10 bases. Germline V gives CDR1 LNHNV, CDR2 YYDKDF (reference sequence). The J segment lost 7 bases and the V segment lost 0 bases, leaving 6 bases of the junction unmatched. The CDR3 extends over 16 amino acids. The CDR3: CATSRDLAGVWNEQFF. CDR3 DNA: TGTGCCACCAGCAGAGATCTAGCGGGAGTTTGGAATGAGCAGTTCTTC.

CDR3 nucleotide sequence: TGTGCCAGCGGCCCAACTAGCGGGCCCTCCTACGAGCAGTACTTC. Translated, it gives CASGPTSGPSYEQYF. The chain couples TRBV11-2 to TRBJ2-7, with 9 bases identical to TRBD2. V lost 8 bases, J lost 0 bases, and 8 bases stayed unmatched. Per the germline V gene, CDR1 is SGHAT and CDR2 is FQNNGV. The CDR3 has 15 amino acids.

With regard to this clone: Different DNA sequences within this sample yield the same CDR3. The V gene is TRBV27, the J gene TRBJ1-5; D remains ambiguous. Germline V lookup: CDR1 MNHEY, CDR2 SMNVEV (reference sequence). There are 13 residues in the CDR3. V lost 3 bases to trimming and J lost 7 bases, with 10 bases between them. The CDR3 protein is CASSLEFGQPQHF. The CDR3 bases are TGTGCCAGCAGTTTGGAGTTTGGACAGCCCCAGCATTTT.